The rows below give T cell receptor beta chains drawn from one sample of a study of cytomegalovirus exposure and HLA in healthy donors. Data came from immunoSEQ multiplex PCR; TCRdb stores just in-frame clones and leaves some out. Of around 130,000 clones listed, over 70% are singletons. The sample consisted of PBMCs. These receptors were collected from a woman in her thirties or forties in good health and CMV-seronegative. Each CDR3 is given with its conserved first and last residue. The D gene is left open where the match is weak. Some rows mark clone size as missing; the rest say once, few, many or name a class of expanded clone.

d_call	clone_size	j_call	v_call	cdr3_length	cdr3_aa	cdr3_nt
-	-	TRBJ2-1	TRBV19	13	CASSIQERNEQFF	TGTGCCAGTAGTATACAGGAACGCAATGAGCAGTTCTTC
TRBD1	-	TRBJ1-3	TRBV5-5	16	CASSTGQVDSGNTIYF	TGTGCCAGCAGCACGGGACAGGTCGACTCTGGAAACACCATATATTTT
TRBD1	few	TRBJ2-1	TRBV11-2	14	CATRGTGKGNEQFF	TGTGCCACCCGGGGGACAGGGAAAGGGAATGAGCAGTTCTTC
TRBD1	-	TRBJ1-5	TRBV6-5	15	CASSSRQGRNQPQHF	TGTGCCAGCAGCAGTAGACAGGGGCGCAATCAGCCCCAGCATTTT
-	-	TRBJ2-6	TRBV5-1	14	CASSPLSGANVLTF	TGCGCCAGCAGCCCCCTCTCTGGGGCCAACGTCCTGACGTTC
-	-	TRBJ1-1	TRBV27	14	CASSTREMNTEAFF	TGTGCCAGCAGCACTCGGGAGATGAACACTGAAGCTTTCTTT
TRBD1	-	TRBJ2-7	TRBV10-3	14	CAIRDGTGDYEQYF	TGTGCCATCAGAGACGGGACAGGGGACTACGAGCAGTACTTC
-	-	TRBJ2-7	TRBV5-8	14	CASSLDYRSYEQYF	TGTGCCAGCAGCTTGGACTACAGGTCCTACGAGCAGTACTTC
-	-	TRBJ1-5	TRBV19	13	CASSTLAAQPQHF	TGTGCCAGTAGTACGTTGGCGGCTCAGCCCCAGCATTTT
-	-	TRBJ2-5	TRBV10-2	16	CASSDSEAGRKETQYF	TGCGCCAGCAGTGATAGTGAAGCGGGTAGGAAAGAGACCCAGTACTTC
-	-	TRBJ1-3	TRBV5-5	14	CASSTTGNGNTIYF	TGTGCCAGCAGCACTACAGGGAATGGAAACACCATATATTTT
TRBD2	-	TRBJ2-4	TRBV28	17	CASSPGGASGKANIQYF	TGTGCCAGCAGCCCAGGAGGGGCTAGCGGAAAGGCCAACATTCAGTACTTC
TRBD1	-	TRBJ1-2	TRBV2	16	CASSEALRRGLGGYTF	TGTGCCAGCAGTGAAGCGCTTCGGAGGGGGCTTGGTGGCTACACCTTC
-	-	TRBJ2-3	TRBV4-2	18	CASSRPPARTGGTDTQYF	TGTGCCAGCAGCCGTCCCCCCGCAAGGACGGGGGGCACAGATACGCAGTATTTT
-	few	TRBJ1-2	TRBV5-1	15	CASSLDPSSGYGYTF	TGCGCCAGCAGCTTGGATCCCTCTAGTGGGTATGGCTACACCTTC
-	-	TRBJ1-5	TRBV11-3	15	CASWGGKVGNQPQHF	TGTGCCAGCTGGGGGGGCAAGGTCGGGAATCAGCCCCAGCATTTT
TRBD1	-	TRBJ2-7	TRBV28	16	CASSLGRGQLNHEQYF	TGTGCCAGCAGTTTGGGTCGGGGACAGCTGAACCACGAGCAGTACTTC
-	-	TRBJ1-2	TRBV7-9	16	CASSPGRGQQNYGYTF	TGTGCCAGCAGCCCTGGTCGGGGACAACAGAACTATGGCTACACCTTC
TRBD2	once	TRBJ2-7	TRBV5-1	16	CASSSGTSGGAYEQYF	TGCGCCAGCAGCTCCGGGACTAGCGGGGGGGCCTACGAGCAGTACTTC
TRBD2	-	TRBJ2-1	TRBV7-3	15	CASSSGEGQTNEQFF	TGTGCCAGCAGCTCTGGGGAGGGCCAAACGAATGAGCAGTTCTTC
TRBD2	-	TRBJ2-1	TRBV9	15	CASSGSGTSYNEQFF	TGTGCCAGCAGCGGTTCCGGGACTAGCTACAATGAGCAGTTCTTC
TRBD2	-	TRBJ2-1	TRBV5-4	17	CASSLLGRLAGNNEQFF	TGTGCCAGCAGCTTGTTGGGTCGACTAGCGGGGAACAATGAGCAGTTCTTC
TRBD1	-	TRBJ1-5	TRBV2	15	CASNDRGYSNQPQHF	TGTGCCAGCAACGACAGGGGTTATAGCAATCAGCCCCAGCATTTT
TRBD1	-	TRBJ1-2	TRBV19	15	CASSTPGDRAYGYTF	TGTGCCAGTAGTACACCCGGGGACAGGGCCTATGGCTACACCTTC
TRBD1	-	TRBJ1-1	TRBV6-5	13	CASSHGQVTEAFF	TGTGCCAGCAGTCACGGACAGGTCACTGAAGCTTTCTTT
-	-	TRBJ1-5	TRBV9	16	CARPGLRRPSNQPQHF	TGTGCCAGACCAGGCCTCCGGCGTCCTAGCAATCAGCCCCAGCATTTT
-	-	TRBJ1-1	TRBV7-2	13	CASSWGRGTEAFF	TGTGCCAGCAGCTGGGGGCGCGGCACTGAAGCTTTCTTT
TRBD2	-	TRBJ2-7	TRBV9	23	CASSVAHWGHYWDSGGLSYEQYF	TGTGCCAGCAGCGTAGCCCATTGGGGACATTATTGGGATAGCGGGGGGCTCTCCTACGAGCAGTACTTC
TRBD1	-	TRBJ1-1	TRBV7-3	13	CASSLRGQGEAFF	TGTGCCAGCAGCTTAAGGGGACAGGGTGAAGCTTTCTTT
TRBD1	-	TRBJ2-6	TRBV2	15	CASSTGQTSPGGLTF	TGTGCCAGCAGCACGGGACAGACTTCACCCGGCGGCCTGACTTTC
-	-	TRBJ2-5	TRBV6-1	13	CASSDRYQETQYF	TGTGCCAGCAGCGACAGGTACCAAGAGACCCAGTACTTC
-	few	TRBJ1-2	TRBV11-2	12	CASSHRGYGYTF	TGTGCCAGCAGCCATCGGGGATATGGCTACACCTTC
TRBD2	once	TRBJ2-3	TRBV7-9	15	CASSLLAGATDTQYF	TGTGCCAGCAGCCTTCTAGCGGGGGCTACAGATACGCAGTATTTT
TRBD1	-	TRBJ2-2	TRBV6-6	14	CASLGSQGAGELFF	TGTGCCAGCTTAGGCTCTCAGGGGGCCGGGGAGCTGTTTTTT
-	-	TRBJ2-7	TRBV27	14	CATQMGQGPYEQYF	TGTGCCACCCAGATGGGACAAGGACCTTACGAGCAGTACTTC
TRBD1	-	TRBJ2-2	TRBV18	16	CASSPPSQGVTGELFF	TGTGCCAGCTCACCACCGAGCCAGGGGGTCACCGGGGAGCTGTTTTTT
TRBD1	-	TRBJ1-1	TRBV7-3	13	CASSIGQATEAFF	TGTGCCAGCAGTATAGGACAGGCCACTGAAGCTTTCTTT
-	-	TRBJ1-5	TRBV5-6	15	CASSLSLQGYQPQHF	TGTGCCAGCAGCTTGTCCCTACAGGGCTATCAGCCCCAGCATTTT
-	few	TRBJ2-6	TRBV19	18	CASILMGDRSSGANVLTF	TGTGCCAGTATCCTAATGGGCGACAGGTCCTCTGGGGCCAACGTCCTGACTTTC
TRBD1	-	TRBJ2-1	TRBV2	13	CASSAGQDNEQFF	TGTGCCAGCAGCGCGGGACAGGACAATGAGCAGTTCTTC
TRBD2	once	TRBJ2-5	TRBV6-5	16	CASSYHHRGEQETQYF	TGTGCCAGCAGTTACCACCATCGGGGGGAGCAAGAGACCCAGTACTTC
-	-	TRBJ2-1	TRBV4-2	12	CASSQGTYEQFF	TGTGCCAGCAGCCAGGGGACTTATGAGCAGTTCTTC
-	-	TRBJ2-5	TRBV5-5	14	CASDTEGSSETQYF	TGTGCCAGCGACACAGAGGGCAGTTCGGAGACCCAGTACTTC
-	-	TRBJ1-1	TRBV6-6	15	CASSYSADWNTEAFF	TGTGCCAGCAGTTACTCGGCGGATTGGAACACTGAAGCTTTCTTT
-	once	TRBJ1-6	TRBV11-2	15	CASSLAGEGNSPLHF	TGTGCCAGCAGCTTAGCCGGAGAGGGAAATTCACCCCTCCACTTT
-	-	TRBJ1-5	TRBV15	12	CATSLSNQPQHF	TGTGCCACCAGCCTTAGCAATCAGCCCCAGCATTTT
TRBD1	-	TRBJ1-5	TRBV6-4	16	CASTVAGGDSNQPQHF	TGTGCCAGCACCGTAGCAGGGGGCGATAGCAATCAGCCCCAGCATTTT
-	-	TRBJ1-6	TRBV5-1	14	CASKGGADNSPLHF	TGCGCCAGCAAGGGGGGGGCGGACAATTCACCCCTCCACTTT
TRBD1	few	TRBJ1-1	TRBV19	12	CASRDRGSEAFF	TGTGCCAGCCGGGACAGGGGTTCTGAAGCTTTCTTT
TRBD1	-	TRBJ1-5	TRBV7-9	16	CASSLGTGVGNQPQHF	TGTGCCAGCAGCTTAGGGACAGGGGTGGGAAATCAGCCCCAGCATTTT